The clone carrying this T cell receptor (beta chain) was found once. In the authors' workflow: For nucleated cells, counts were estimated from reference gene primer amplification. Only in-frame clones appear in the TCRdb table, and some are missing; sequencing was by immunoSEQ multiplex PCR. V, J and clone size reflect that table, while D and trimming were determined from the DNA. The sample holds fewer than 400,000 clones, 85% seen once. The data derive from a study of blood T cell repertoires in COVID-19. The wider study: From the United States, Italy and Spain came samples of acute and convalescent COVID-19.

Individuals drawn from about 26 US areas were about 18 to 95 years old. Exposed participants encountered a COVID-19 case during the 2 weeks preceding study entry. There are 15 residues in the CDR3. Germline values: CDR1 MDHEN, CDR2 SYDVKM. V was clipped by 6 bases and J by 7 bases, with 22 bases between them. This clonotype was obtained from a woman aged 30 to 39 who had been exposed to COVID-19. The sequenced sample was PBMCs or T cells enriched from blood (not recorded which). The J gene is TRBJ2-7, the V gene TRBV28; D gene unclear. CDR3 bases: TGTGCCAGCAGGTCCTCAGATCCTGGGTTGAGGGAGCAGTACTTC. This encodes CASRSSDPGLREQYF.